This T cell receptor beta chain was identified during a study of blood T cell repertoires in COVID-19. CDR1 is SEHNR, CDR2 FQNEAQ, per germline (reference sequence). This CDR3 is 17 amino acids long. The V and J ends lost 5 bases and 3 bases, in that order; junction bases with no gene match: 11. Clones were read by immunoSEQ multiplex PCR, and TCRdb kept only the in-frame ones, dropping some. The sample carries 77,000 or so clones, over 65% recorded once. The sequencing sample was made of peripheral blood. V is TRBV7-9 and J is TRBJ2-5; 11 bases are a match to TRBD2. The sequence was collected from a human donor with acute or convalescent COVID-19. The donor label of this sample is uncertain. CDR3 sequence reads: CASSQSAGTSGKETQYF. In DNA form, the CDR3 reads TGTGCCAGCAGCCAATCAGCGGGGACTAGCGGAAAAGAGACCCAGTACTTC. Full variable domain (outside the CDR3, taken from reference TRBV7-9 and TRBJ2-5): DTGVSQNPRHKITKRGQNVTFRCDPISEHNRLYWYRQTLGQGPEFLTYFQNEAQLEKSRLLSDRFSAERPKGSFSTLEIQRTEQGDSAMYLCASSQSAGTSGKETQYFGPGTRLLVL.